What follows describes a single T cell receptor (beta chain). This sample was included in a study of early T cells in non-severe SARS-CoV-2 infection. TCRdb passed the 5' RACE reads through MiXCR, listing each CDR3 protein once. This sample has tens of thousands of distinct CDR3 sequences, with 7% to 10% found just once. Germline CDR1 is SGHRS and CDR2 is YFSETQ. CDR3 length: 13 residues. Trimming took 5 bases from V and 3 from J, leaving 11 bases between them. The source is an adult who was a healthcare worker with PCR-confirmed SARS-CoV-2 infection or an uninfected control (not recorded which). The sample comprised whole blood. This chain uses TRBV5-1 with TRBJ2-5; tentatively, D is TRBD1 (6 bases). The CDR3 DNA follows: TGCGCCAGCAGGATACAGGGAGAAGAGACCCAGTACTTC. Translating gives CASRIQGEETQYF.